This T cell receptor beta chain was identified during a study of shared clonotypes between healthy human individuals. Regarding the study as a whole: Naive CD4 clonotypes were shared across several donors at roughly 4.6%. Compared with memory subsets, naive subsets generally had larger estimated richness.

Several immunoSEQ 96-well plates shared each subset's DNA, each plate a replicate. Repertoires were generated with immunoSEQ multiplex PCR, while TCRdb's copy carries only in-frame clones and drops some. The sample consists of a few million clones, approximately 92% of them appearing once. A word on this clone: The antigen remains unidentified.

The sequenced material came from naive CD4+ T cells sorted from blood. Indicated subset: CD45RA+ positively selected. The TCR comes from a man between 18 and 35 years old in good health.

CDR3 sequence: CASSPLPGQPQHF. CDR3 DNA sequence: TGTGCCAGCAGTCCCCTCCCAGGACAGCCCCAGCATTTT. The rearrangement joins TRBV28 to TRBJ1-5, with D uncertain. The germline V and J ends were trimmed by 5 bases and 7 bases, with 12 bases remaining between them. Germline V gene data show CDR1 as MDHEN and CDR2 as SYDVKM. CDR3 length equals 13 residues. The full variable domain, with the rest looked up from reference TRBV28 and TRBJ1-5, is DVKVTQSSRYLVKRTGEKVFLECVQDMDHENMFWYRQDPGLGLRLIYFSYDVKMKEKGDIPEGYSVSREKKERFSLILESASTNQTSMYLCASSPLPGQPQHFGDGTRLSIL.